The 3 T cell receptor beta chains below were found in one sample sequenced in a study of Ad26.COV2.S vaccination and SARS-CoV-2 variants. Clones were read by immunoSEQ multiplex PCR, and TCRdb kept only the in-frame ones, dropping some. This sample has 350,000 to 500,000 clones, with roughly 87% found just once. Treatment meaning: about 20 received Ad26.COV2.S at low or high dose, single or two shots; about 5 received placebo; per-sample allocation not given. Specimen acquisition occurred on day 63 following the initial vaccine or placebo injection. Sequenced material: peripheral blood, taken in a trial of Ad26.COV2.S vaccine versus placebo. These receptors were obtained from a person between 18 and 59 years old who received the Ad26.COV2.S COVID-19 vaccine or a placebo.

This sequence joins TRBV27 and TRBJ2-1; TRBD2 matches at 9 bases. V was pared by 5 bases and J by 7 bases, with 15 bases of the junction left unmatched. The CDR3 is made up of 17 amino acids. Germline assignment: CDR1 MNHEY and CDR2 SMNVEV (reference sequence). CDR3 sequence: CASSHRRTSDRSNEQFF. The CDR3 DNA sequence: TGTGCCAGCAGTCACCGACGGACTAGCGACAGGTCAAATGAGCAGTTCTTC.

The V call is TRBV14, the J call TRBJ1-2; D not certain. Per germline, CDR1 SGHDN and CDR2 FVKESK. The CDR3 sequence is 13 residues long. The V gene lost 4 bases and the J gene lost 2 bases, with 8 bases spanning the gap. In DNA, the CDR3 is TGTGCCAGCAGCCCTGAGGTCAACTATGGCTACACCTTC. Translation gives CASSPEVNYGYTF.

V is TRBV7-9 and J is TRBJ2-2; TRBD1 is a possible D gene (5 bases). Germline CDR1 SEHNR, CDR2 FQNEAQ (reference sequence). The V gene lost 5 bases and the J gene lost 5 bases, with 15 bases spanning the gap. The CDR3 consists of 15 residues. CDR3 residues: CASSPPRAGTGELFF. CDR3 coding DNA: TGTGCCAGCAGCCCCCCTCGGGCAGGGACCGGGGAGCTGTTTTTT.